These 2 T cell receptor beta chains share one sample of origin, sequenced in a study of blood T cell repertoires in COVID-19. The assay was immunoSEQ multiplex PCR, and TCRdb's table has in-frame clones only and misses some. The table includes a few hundred thousand clones, 70% to 90% detected once. Source material: PBMCs or T cells enriched from blood (not recorded which). All receptors come from a man aged 25 to 45 who had recovered from COVID-19.

This sequence joins TRBV2 and TRBJ1-1; D ambiguous. Trimming cost V 0 bases and J 2 bases, with 7 bases left between them. This CDR3 has 14 residues. The germline V gene has CDR1 SNHLY and CDR2 FYNNEI. The CDR3 region has the DNA TGTGCCAGCAGTGAAGCATATCTAAACACTGAAGCTTTCTTT. Translated: CASSEAYLNTEAFF.

The V call is TRBV5-1, the J call TRBJ2-2, with 10 bases that match TRBD2. J was trimmed by 7 bases and V by 0 bases; bases with no gene match: 9. Germline V gene sequence: CDR1 SGHRS, CDR2 YFSETQ. CDR3 length: 17 amino acids. The CDR3: CASSLEASSGGHGELFF. The DNA for the CDR3 is TGCGCCAGCAGCTTGGAGGCTTCTAGCGGGGGCCACGGGGAGCTGTTTTTT. The full variable domain, completed using reference TRBV5-1 and TRBJ2-2, is KAGVTQTPRYLIKTRGQQVTLSCSPISGHRSVSWYQQTPGQGLQFLFEYFSETQRNKGNFPGRFSGRQFSNSRSEMNVSTLELGDSALYLCASSLEASSGGHGELFFGEGSRLTVL.